This TCR beta chain was sequenced during a study of CD8+ T cells in alopecia areata. Whole-study findings and limits: Clonality exceeded that of normal scalp in lesional scalp, most notably in alopecia totalis/universalis.

CDR3 length: 16 residues. Per germline, CDR1 LGHNA and CDR2 YSLEER. Trimming took 0 bases from V and 7 from J, leaving 15 bases between them. Worth noting for this clone: Its antigen is currently unknown.

After isolation, RNA underwent reverse transcription to generate cDNA as the sequencing template. Profiling relied on immunoSEQ multiplex PCR, and the TCRdb table lists in-frame clones only, not all of them. Among about 180,000 clones listed, around 63% were seen once. The gene calls are TRBV4-3 and TRBJ1-4; tentatively, D is TRBD1 (5 bases). This receptor was taken from a human donor with alopecia areata. Sequencing was performed on CD4+ T cells sorted from blood, taken at week 0. The DNA for the CDR3 is TGCGCCAGCAGCCAAGATCCAGGGCAGGGCGGTGAAAAACTGTTTTTT. Its protein product is CASSQDPGQGGEKLFF.